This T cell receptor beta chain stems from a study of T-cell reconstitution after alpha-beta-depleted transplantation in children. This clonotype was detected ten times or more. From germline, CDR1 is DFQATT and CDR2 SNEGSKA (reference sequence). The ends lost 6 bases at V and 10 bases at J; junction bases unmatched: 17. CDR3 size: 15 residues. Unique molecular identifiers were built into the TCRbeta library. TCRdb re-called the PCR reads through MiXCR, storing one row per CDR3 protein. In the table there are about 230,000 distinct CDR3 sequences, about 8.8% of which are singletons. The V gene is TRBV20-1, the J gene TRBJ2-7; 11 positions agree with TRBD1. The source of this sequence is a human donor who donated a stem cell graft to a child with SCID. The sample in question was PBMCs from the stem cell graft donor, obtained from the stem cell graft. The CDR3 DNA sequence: TGCAGTGCCACCGACGGACAGGGGGCGATTGCCGGACAGTACTTC. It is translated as CSATDGQGAIAGQYF.